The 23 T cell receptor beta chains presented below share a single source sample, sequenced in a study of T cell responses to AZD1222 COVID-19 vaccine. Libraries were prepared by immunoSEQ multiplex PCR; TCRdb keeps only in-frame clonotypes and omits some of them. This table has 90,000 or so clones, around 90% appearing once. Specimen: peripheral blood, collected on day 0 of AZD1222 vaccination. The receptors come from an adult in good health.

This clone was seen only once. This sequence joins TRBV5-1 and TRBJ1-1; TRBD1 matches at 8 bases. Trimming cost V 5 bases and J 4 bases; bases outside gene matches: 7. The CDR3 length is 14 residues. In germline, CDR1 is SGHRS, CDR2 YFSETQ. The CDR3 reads CASRGQGSSTEAFF. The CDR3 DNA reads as TGCGCCAGCAGAGGACAGGGATCCAGCACTGAAGCTTTCTTT.

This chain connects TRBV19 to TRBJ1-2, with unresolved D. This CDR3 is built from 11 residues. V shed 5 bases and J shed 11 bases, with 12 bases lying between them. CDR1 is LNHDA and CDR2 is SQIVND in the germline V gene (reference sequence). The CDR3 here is CASSLTGGYTF. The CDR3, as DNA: TGTGCCAGTAGTTTGACTGGTGGTTACACCTTC.

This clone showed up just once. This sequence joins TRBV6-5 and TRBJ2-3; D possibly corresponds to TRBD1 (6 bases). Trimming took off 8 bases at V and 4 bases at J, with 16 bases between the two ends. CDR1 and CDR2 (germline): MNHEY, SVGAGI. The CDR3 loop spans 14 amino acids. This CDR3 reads CASGRTEGADTQYF. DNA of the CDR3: TGTGCCAGCGGACGGACCGAGGGGGCAGATACGCAGTATTTT.

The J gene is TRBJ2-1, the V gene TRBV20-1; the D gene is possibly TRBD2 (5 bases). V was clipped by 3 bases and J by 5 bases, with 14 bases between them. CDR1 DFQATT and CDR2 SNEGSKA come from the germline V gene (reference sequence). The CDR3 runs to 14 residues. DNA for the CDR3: TGCAGTGCTAGTGTGAGCGGAGAAGACAATGAGCAGTTCTTC. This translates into CSASVSGEDNEQFF.

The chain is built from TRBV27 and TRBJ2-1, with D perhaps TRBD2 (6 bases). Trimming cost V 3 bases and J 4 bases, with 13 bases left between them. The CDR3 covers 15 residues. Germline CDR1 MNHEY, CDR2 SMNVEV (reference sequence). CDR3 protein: CASSFPGLQYNEQFF. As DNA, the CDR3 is TGTGCCAGCAGTTTTCCCGGACTACAATACAATGAGCAGTTCTTC.

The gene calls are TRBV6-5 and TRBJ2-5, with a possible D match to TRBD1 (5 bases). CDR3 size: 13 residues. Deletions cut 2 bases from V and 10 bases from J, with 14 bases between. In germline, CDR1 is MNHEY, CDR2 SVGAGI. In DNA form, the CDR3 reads TGTGCCAGCAGTTACCTAGGGGCTATGGACCAGTACTTC. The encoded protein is CASSYLGAMDQYF.

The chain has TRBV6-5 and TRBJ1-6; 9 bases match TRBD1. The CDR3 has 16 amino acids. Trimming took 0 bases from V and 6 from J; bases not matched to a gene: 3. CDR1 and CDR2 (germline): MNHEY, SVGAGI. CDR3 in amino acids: CASSYSPGQGNSPLHF. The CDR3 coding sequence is TGTGCCAGCAGTTACTCGCCGGGACAGGGTAATTCACCCCTCCACTTT.

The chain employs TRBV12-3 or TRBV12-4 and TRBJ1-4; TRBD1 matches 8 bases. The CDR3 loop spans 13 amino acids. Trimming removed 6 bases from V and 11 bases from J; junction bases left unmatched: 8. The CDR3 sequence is CASSPRTGWKLFF. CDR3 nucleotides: TGTGCCAGCAGCCCTCGGACAGGGTGGAAACTGTTTTTT.

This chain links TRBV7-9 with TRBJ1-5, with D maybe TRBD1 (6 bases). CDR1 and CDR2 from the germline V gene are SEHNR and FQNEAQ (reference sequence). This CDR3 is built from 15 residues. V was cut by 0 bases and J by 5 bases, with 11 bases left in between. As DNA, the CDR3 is TGTGCCAGCAGCTTAGCAGGGGGGCGCGATCAGCCCCAGCATTTT. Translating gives CASSLAGGRDQPQHF.

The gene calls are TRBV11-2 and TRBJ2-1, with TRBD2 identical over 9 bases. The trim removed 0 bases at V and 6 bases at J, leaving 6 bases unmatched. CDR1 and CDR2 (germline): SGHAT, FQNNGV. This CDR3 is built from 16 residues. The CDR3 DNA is TGTGCCAGCAGCTTAGAGCGGGAGGGCCGGTTCAATGAGCAGTTCTTC. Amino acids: CASSLEREGRFNEQFF.

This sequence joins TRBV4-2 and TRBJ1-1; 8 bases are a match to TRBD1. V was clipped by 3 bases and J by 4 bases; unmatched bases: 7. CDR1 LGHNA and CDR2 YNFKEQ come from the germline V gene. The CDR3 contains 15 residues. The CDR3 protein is CASSQGNRGSTEAFF. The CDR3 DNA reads TGTGCCAGCAGCCAGGGCAACAGGGGGAGCACTGAAGCTTTCTTT.

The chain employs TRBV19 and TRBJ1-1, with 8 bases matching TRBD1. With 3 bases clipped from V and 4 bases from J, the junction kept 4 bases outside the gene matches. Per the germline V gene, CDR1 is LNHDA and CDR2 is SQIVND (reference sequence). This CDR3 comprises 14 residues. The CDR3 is CASSITGGVTEAFF. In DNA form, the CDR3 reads TGTGCCAGTAGTATCACAGGGGGGGTCACTGAAGCTTTCTTT.

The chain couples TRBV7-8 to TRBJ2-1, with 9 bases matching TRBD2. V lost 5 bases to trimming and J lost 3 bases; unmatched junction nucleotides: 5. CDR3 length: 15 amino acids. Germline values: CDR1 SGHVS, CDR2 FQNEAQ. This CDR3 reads CASSEGLALYNEQFF. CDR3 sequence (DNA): TGTGCCAGCAGCGAGGGACTAGCCCTCTACAATGAGCAGTTCTTC.

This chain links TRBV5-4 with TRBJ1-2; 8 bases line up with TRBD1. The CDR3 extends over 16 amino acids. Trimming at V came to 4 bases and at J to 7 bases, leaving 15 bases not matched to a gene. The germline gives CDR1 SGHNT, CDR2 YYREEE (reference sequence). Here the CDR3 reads CASSRPEDRVIGGYTF. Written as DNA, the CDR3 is TGTGCCAGCAGCCGTCCAGAGGACAGGGTGATCGGTGGCTACACCTTC.

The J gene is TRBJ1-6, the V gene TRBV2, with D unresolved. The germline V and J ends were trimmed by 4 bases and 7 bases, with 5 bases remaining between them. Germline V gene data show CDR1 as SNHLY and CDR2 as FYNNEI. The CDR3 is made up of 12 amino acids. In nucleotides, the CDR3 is TGTGCCAGCAGTGGAGAAAATTCACCCCTCCACTTT. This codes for CASSGENSPLHF.

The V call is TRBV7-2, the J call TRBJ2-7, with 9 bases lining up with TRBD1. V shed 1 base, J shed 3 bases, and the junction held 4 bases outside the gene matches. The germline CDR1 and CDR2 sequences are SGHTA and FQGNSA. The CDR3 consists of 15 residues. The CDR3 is CASSLDRGLLYEQYF. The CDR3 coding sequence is TGTGCCAGCAGCTTAGACAGGGGGCTTCTCTACGAGCAGTACTTC.

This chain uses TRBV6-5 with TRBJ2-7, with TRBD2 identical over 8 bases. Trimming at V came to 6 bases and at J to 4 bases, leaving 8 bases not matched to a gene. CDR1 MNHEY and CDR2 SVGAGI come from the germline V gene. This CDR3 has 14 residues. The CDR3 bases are TGTGCCAGCAGCGCAGCGGGGGCCTCGTACGAGCAGTACTTC. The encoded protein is CASSAAGASYEQYF.

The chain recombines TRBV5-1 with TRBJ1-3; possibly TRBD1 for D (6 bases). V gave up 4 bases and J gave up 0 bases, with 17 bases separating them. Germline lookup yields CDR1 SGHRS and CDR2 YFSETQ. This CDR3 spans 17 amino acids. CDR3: CASSLDSRRSSGNTIYF. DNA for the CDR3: TGCGCCAGCAGCCTGGACAGTCGTCGTTCCTCTGGAAACACCATATATTTT.

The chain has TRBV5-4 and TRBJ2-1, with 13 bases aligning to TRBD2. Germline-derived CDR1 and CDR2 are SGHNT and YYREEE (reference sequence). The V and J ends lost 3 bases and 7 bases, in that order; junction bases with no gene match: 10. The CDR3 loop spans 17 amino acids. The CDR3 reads CASSSNLGLAGDNEQFF. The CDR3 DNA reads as TGTGCCAGCAGCTCGAACCTCGGACTAGCGGGGGATAATGAGCAGTTCTTC.

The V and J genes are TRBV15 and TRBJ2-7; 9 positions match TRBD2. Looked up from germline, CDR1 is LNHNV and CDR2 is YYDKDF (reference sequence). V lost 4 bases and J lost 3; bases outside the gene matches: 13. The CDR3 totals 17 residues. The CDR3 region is CATSTKSSGVYNYEQYF. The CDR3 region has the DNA TGTGCCACCAGCACCAAGTCTAGCGGGGTCTATAACTACGAGCAGTACTTC.

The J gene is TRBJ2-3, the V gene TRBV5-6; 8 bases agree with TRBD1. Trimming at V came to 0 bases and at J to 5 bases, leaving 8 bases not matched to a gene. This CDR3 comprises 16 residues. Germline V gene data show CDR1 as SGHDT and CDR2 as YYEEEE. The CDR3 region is CASSLEGTGLGDTQYF. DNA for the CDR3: TGTGCCAGCAGCTTGGAGGGGACAGGCTTGGGAGATACGCAGTATTTT.

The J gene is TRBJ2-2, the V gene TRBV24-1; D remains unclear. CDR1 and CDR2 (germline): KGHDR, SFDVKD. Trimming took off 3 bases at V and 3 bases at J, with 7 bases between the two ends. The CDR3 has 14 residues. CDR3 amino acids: CATSDDADTGELFF. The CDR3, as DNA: TGTGCCACCAGTGATGACGCCGACACCGGGGAGCTGTTTTTT.

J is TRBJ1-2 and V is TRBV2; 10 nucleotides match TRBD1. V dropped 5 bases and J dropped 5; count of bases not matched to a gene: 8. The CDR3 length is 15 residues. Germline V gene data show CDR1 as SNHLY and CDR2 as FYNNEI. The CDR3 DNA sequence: TGTGCCAGCAGTCTTCAGAGGGACAGGGGATATGGCTACACCTTC. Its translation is CASSLQRDRGYGYTF.